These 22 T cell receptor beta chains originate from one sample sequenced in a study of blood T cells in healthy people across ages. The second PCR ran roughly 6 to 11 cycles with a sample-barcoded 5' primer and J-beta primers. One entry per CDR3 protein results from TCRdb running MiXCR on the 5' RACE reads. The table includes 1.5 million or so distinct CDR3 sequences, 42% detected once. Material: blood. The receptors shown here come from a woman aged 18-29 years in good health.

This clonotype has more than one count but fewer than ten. The CDR3 region has the DNA TGCAGTGCTAGGGCAGGGCAAGTGCGAGAGACCCAGTACTTC. Translating it yields CSARAGQVRETQYF. The gene calls are TRBV20-1 and TRBJ2-5; tentatively, D is TRBD1 (5 bases). This CDR3 region has 14 residues. Germline loops: CDR1 DFQATT, CDR2 SNEGSKA (reference sequence). Between the trimmed V and J ends, which lost 3 bases and 4 bases, there was a span of 15 bases.

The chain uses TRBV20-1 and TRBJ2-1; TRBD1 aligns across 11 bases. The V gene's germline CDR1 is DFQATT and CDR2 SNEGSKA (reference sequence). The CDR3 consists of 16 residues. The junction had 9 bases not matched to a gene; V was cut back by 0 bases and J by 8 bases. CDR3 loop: CSARDSGTGGGDEQFF. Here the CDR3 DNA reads TGCAGTGCTAGAGATTCGGGGACAGGGGGAGGGGATGAGCAGTTCTTC.

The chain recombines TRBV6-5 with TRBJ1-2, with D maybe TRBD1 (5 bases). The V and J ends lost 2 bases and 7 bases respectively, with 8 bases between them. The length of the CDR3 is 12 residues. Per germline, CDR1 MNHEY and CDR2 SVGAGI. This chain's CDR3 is CASSYAQGGYTF. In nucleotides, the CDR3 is TGTGCCAGCAGTTACGCTCAGGGTGGCTACACCTTC.

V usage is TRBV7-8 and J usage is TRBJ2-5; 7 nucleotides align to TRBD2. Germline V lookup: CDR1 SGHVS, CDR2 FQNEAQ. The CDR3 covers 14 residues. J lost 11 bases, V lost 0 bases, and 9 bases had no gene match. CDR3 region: CASSLATEGREQYF. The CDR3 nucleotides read TGTGCCAGCAGCTTAGCCACGGAAGGGCGGGAGCAGTACTTC.

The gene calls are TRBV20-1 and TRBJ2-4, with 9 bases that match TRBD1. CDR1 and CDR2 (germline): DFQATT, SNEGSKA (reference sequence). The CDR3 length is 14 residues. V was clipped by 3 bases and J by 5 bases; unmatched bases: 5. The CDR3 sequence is CSASVTGGENIQYF. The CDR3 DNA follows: TGCAGTGCTAGCGTAACAGGGGGCGAAAACATTCAGTACTTC.

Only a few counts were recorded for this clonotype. The CDR3 nucleotides are TGCAGTGCTAGAGATCTCCGGCAGGGGGACACCGGGGAGCTGTTTTTT. Translation gives CSARDLRQGDTGELFF. V gene TRBV20-1 combines with J gene TRBJ2-2; TRBD1 matches 7 bases. Losses at the gene ends were 0 bases for V and 3 bases for J; bases not matched to a gene: 7. This CDR3 spans 16 amino acids. Per germline, CDR1 DFQATT and CDR2 SNEGSKA (reference sequence).

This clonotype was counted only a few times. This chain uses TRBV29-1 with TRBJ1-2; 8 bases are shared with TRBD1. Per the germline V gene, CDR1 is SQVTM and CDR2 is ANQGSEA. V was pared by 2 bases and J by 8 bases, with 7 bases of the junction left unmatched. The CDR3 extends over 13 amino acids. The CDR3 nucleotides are TGCAGCGTTGAATTCGGGACAGGTCGAGGCTACACCTTC. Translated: CSVEFGTGRGYTF.

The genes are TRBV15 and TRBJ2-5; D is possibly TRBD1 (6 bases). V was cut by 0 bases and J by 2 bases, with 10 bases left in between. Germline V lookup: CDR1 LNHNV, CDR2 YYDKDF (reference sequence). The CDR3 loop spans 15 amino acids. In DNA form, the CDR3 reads TGTGCCACCAGCAGAGAGCGGACAGTTCAAGAGACCCAGTACTTC. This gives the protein CATSRERTVQETQYF.

CDR3 sequence: CVTSGGLNGYTF. The CDR3 region has the DNA TGTGTCACCTCGGGGGGCTTGAATGGCTACACCTTC. The chain couples TRBV12-3 or TRBV12-4 to TRBJ1-2; D might be TRBD1 (6 bases). CDR3 length: 12 residues.

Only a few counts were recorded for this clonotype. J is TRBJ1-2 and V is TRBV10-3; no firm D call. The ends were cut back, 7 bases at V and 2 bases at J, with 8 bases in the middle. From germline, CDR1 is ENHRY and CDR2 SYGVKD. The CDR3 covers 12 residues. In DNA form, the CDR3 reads TGTGCCATCACGCAGACGAACTATGGCTACACCTTC. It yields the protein CAITQTNYGYTF.

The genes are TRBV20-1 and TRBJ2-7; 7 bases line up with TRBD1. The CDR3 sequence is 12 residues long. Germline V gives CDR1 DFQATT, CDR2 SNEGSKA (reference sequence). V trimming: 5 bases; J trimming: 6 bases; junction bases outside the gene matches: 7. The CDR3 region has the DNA TGCAGTGCTGGGGAAAGGGGGCGCGAGCAGTACTTC. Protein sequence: CSAGERGREQYF.

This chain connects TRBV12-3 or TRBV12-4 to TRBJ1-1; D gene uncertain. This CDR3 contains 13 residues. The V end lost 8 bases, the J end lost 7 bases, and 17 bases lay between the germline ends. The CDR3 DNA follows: TGTGCCAGCGTTAGTTCCCCGGGGAGTGAAGCTTTCTTT. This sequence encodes CASVSSPGSEAFF.

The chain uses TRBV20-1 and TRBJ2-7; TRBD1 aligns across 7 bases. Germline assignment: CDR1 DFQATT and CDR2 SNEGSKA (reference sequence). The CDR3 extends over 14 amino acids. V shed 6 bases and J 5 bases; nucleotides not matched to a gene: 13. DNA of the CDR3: TGCAGTGCGGAACGACAGGGAAAGGTCCACGAGCAGTACTTC. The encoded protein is CSAERQGKVHEQYF.

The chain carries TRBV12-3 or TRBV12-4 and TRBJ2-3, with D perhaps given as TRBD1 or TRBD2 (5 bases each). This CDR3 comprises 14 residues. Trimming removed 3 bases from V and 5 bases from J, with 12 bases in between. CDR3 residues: CASSFEGSRDTQYF. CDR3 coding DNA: TGTGCCAGCAGTTTTGAGGGGTCGCGAGATACGCAGTATTTT.

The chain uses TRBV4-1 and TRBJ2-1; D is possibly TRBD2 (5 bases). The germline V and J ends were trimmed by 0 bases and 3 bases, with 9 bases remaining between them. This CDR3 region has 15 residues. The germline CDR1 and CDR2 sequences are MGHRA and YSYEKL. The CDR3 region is CASSQDSEYYNEQFF. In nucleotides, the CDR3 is TGCGCCAGCAGCCAAGATAGCGAGTACTACAATGAGCAGTTCTTC.

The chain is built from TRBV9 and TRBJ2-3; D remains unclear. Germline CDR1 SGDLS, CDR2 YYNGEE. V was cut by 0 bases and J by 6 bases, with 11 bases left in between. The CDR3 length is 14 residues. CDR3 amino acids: CASSVGAGLDTQYF. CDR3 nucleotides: TGTGCCAGCAGCGTAGGGGCTGGTTTGGATACGCAGTATTTT.

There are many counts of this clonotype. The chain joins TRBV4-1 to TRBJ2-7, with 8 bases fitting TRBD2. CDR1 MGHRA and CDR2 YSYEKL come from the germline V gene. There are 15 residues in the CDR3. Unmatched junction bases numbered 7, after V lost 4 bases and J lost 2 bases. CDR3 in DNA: TGCGCCAGCAGCCGAGGGAGCGGGGGAACCTACGAGCAGTACTTC. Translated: CASSRGSGGTYEQYF.

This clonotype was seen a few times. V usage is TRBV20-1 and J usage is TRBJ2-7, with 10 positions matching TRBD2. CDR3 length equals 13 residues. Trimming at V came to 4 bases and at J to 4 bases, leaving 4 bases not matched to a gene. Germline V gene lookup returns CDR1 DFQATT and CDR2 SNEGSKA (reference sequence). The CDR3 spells CSANPGLAYEQYF. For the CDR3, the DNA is TGCAGTGCTAACCCGGGACTAGCGTACGAGCAGTACTTC.

The DNA for the CDR3 is TGCAGTGCTTACTCCGGGACTCGTTACACAGATACGCAGTATTTT. The encoded protein is CSAYSGTRYTDTQYF. V and J are TRBV20-1 and TRBJ2-3; perhaps TRBD2 as D (6 bases). The CDR3 runs to 15 residues. Germline V lookup: CDR1 DFQATT, CDR2 SNEGSKA (reference sequence). Trimming stripped 5 bases from V and 2 bases from J, with 17 bases between.

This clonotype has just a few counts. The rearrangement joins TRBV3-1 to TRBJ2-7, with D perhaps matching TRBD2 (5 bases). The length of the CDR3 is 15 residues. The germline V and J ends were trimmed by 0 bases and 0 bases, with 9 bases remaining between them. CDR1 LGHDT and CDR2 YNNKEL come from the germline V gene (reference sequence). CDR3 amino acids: CASSQDLADSYEQYF. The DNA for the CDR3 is TGTGCCAGCAGCCAAGATCTAGCTGACTCCTACGAGCAGTACTTC.

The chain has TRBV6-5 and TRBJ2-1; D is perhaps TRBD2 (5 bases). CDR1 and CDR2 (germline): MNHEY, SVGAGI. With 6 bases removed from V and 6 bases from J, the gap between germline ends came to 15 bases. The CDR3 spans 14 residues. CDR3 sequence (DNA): TGTGCCAGCAGGATCCAAGTTGGGAGCAATGAGCAGTTCTTC. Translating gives CASRIQVGSNEQFF.

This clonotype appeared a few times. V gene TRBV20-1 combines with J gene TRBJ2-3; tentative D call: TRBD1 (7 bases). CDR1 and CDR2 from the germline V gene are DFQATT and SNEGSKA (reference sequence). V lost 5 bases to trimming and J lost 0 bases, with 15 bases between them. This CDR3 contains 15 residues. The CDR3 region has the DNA TGCAGTGCTGCCGGAGGGACAGCTAGCACAGATACGCAGTATTTT. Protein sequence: CSAAGGTASTDTQYF.